This T cell receptor beta chain originates from a study of patients and donors after allogeneic stem cell transplantation. TCRdb processed the RT-PCR reads anew with MiXCR; each CDR3 protein has one entry. The table shows roughly 940,000 distinct CDR3 sequences, with about a sixth occurring only once. The germline V gene has CDR1 LGHNA and CDR2 YNFKEQ. The CDR3 length is 14 residues. The germline V and J ends were trimmed by 2 bases and 8 bases, with 13 bases remaining between them. Sequenced: blood, either unsorted or a sorted T cell fraction (not recorded which). V is TRBV4-2 and J is TRBJ2-1, with TRBD1 as a possible D gene (5 bases). This TCR derives from a human donor who was either an allogeneic HSCT recipient or a stem cell or donor lymphocyte infusion donor (not recorded which). It is not recorded whose cells these are; they may come from a transplant donor. This chain's CDR3 is CASSQPRVVDEQFF. CDR3 nucleotide sequence: TGTGCCAGCAGCCAACCCAGGGTTGTGGATGAGCAGTTCTTC.